These 32 T cell receptor beta chains were sequenced from one sample in a study of Tregs in tolerant kidney transplant recipients. Sequencing was performed with immunoSEQ multiplex PCR; in TCRdb, only in-frame clones are kept and a portion is missing. The listing records roughly 25,000 clones. The nonmyeloablative bone marrow transplants came from related graft donors, with transient mixed chimerism. Specimen: CD4+ T cells from blood (PBMCs), collected 6 months after the transplant. These receptors were obtained from a human patient who received a combined kidney and bone marrow transplant. Some T cells may be graft donor cells.

Points on this clone: Read sequence stops 3 residues before the CDR3 end, and the germline J gene provides the missing end. The chain couples TRBV5-4 to TRBJ1-1; D remains ambiguous. Germline V gene data show CDR1 as SGHNT and CDR2 as YYREEE (reference sequence). CDR3 size: 13 residues. This CDR3 reads CASSADLAGQAFF. CDR3 DNA (partial): TGTGCCAGCAGCGCGGACCTCGCGGGCCAA.

Comments on this clone: The read halts 3 residues ahead of the CDR3 end, with the missing end drawn from the germline J gene. V gene TRBV5-6 combines with J gene TRBJ1-1; no definite D call. The CDR3 runs to 11 residues. CDR1 is SGHDT and CDR2 is YYEEEE in the germline V gene. The CDR3: CASSLQFEAFF. Incomplete CDR3 DNA: TGTGCCAGCAGCTTGCAGTTCGAA.

For this clone: The read stops 3 residues short of the end of the CDR3; the missing end is completed from the germline J gene. The rearrangement uses TRBV7-8 and TRBJ2-1, with 8 bases fitting TRBD2. The junction had 9 bases not matched to a gene; V was cut back by 5 bases and J by 9 bases. The CDR3 loop spans 14 amino acids. CDR1 and CDR2 from the germline V gene are SGHVS and FQNEAQ. Incomplete CDR3 DNA: TGTGCCAGCAGCCTATCGAGCGGGAGCGTTGAG. Its protein is CASSLSSGSVE. In full, the CDR3 is CASSLSSGSVEQFF.

With respect to this clone: Read coverage stops 3 residues before the CDR3 terminus; the germline J gene supplies the remainder. The chain employs TRBV13 and TRBJ1-2, with no clear D. There are 15 residues in the CDR3. Germline CDR1 PRHDT, CDR2 FYEKMQ (reference sequence). V gave up 5 bases and J gave up 0 bases, with 13 bases separating them. CDR3: CASSPGSLANYGYTF. Partial CDR3 DNA: TGTGCCAGCAGCCCCGGGTCCCTAGCTAACTATGGC.

Comment on this clone: From the germline J gene comes the end of the CDR3, since the read stops 3 residues before it. The chain uses TRBV20-1 and TRBJ2-7; 7 nucleotides match TRBD1. The CDR3 spans 15 residues. Per germline, CDR1 DFQATT and CDR2 SNEGSKA (reference sequence). V dropped 3 bases and J dropped 2; count of bases not matched to a gene: 10. The CDR3 sequence is CSASHSGQITYEQYF. Incomplete CDR3 DNA: TGCAGTGCTAGTCACTCGGGACAGATTACCTACGAG.

On this clone: The CDR3 is cut off 3 residues early in the read; its end comes from the germline J gene. This chain connects TRBV5-5 to TRBJ2-2; possibly TRBD1 for D (6 bases). V was clipped by 3 bases and J by 0 bases, with 9 bases between them. In germline, CDR1 is SGHKS, CDR2 YYEKEE (reference sequence). The CDR3 length is 15 residues. The CDR3 reads CASSWGHPNTGELFF. CDR3 bases read: TGTGCCAGCAGCTGGGGACACCCGAACACCGGGGAG.

As to this clone: The CDR3 is cut off 3 residues early in the read; its end comes from the germline J gene. V is TRBV10-3 and J is TRBJ2-3, with D perhaps matching TRBD2 (7 bases). This CDR3 region has 15 residues. CDR1 and CDR2 from the germline V gene are ENHRY and SYGVKD. V dropped 1 base and J dropped 2 bases, with 10 bases sitting between them. CDR3 DNA (partial): TGTGCCATCAGTGAGTTTGCGGGGGCCACAGATACG. Protein product: CAISEFAGATDT. The entire CDR3 protein is CAISEFAGATDTQYF.

A word on this clone: Coverage ceases 3 residues before the CDR3 finishes, and the germline J gene fills in the end. J is TRBJ1-2 and V is TRBV13; 9 bases agree with TRBD1. The CDR3 length is 14 residues. Germline CDR1 is PRHDT and CDR2 is FYEKMQ (reference sequence). Trimming at V came to 6 bases and at J to 5 bases, leaving 7 bases not matched to a gene. The CDR3 is CASSPGTGSYGYTF. The DNA read from the CDR3 is TGTGCCAGCAGTCCCGGGACAGGGTCTTATGGC.

A remark on this clone: Coverage ceases 3 residues before the CDR3 finishes, and the germline J gene fills in the end. The gene calls are TRBV7-7 and TRBJ2-1; D not resolved. The CDR3 totals 13 residues. Trimming took off 1 base at V and 6 bases at J, with 7 bases between the two ends. Germline V CDR1 and CDR2: SSHAT, FNYEAQ (reference sequence). CDR3 amino acids: CASSLGLANEQFF. The CDR3 bases that were read are TGTGCCAGCAGCTTAGGACTCGCCAATGAG.

Comments on this clone: Read sequence stops 3 residues before the CDR3 end, and the germline J gene provides the missing end. V is TRBV5-1 and J is TRBJ2-3; D gene unclear. Trimming cost V 0 bases and J 1 base, with 9 bases left between them. The CDR3 length is 15 residues. CDR1 SGHRS and CDR2 YFSETQ come from the germline V gene. Partial CDR3 DNA: TGCGCCAGCAGCTTGGCACCAGTCCGCACAGATACG. It translates to CASSLAPVRTDT. The full CDR3 is CASSLAPVRTDTQYF.

As to this clone: Coverage ceases 3 residues before the CDR3 finishes, and the germline J gene fills in the end. V usage is TRBV28 and J usage is TRBJ1-5, with D perhaps TRBD1 (5 bases). The CDR3 runs to 14 residues. Germline V gene data show CDR1 as MDHEN and CDR2 as SYDVKM. With 5 bases removed from V and 6 bases from J, the gap between germline ends came to 14 bases. CDR3 region: CASSPPQGTQPQHF. Incomplete CDR3 DNA: TGTGCCAGCAGTCCCCCGCAGGGAACTCAGCCC.

On this clone: The CDR3 extends 3 residues past the end of the read, so its final part is completed from the germline J gene. This chain joins TRBV19 and TRBJ1-4; 10 nucleotides line up with TRBD1. V lost 3 bases, J lost 7 bases, and 5 bases stayed unmatched. There are 15 residues in the CDR3. Germline-derived CDR1 and CDR2 are LNHDA and SQIVND (reference sequence). CDR3 in amino acids: CASSIVRDRGEKLFF. The sequenced part of the CDR3 DNA is TGTGCCAGTAGTATCGTCCGGGACAGGGGTGAAAAA.

Remarks on this clone: The sequence runs out 3 residues before the end of the CDR3; the remainder is reconstructed from the germline J gene. The chain carries TRBV5-1 and TRBJ1-2; 10 bases are a match to TRBD1. This CDR3 is built from 15 residues. In germline, CDR1 is SGHRS, CDR2 YFSETQ. J gave up 7 bases and V 3 bases, and 9 bases lay outside the gene matches. The CDR3 DNA, read in part, is TGCGCCAGCAGCTCCGGGACAGGGGAGCTGCGTGGC. It encodes CASSSGTGELRG. The full CDR3 protein reads CASSSGTGELRGYTF.

Comment on this clone: The read finishes 3 residues shy of the CDR3 end, and the germline J gene is used to complete it. The chain recombines TRBV7-9 with TRBJ1-5; D unresolved. V lost 1 base and J 4 bases, leaving 5 bases between the germline ends. The CDR3 has 13 residues. Germline loops: CDR1 SEHNR, CDR2 FQNEAQ (reference sequence). CDR3 bases read: TGTGCCAGCAGCTTAGACGGGAATCAGCCC. Translated: CASSLDGNQP. The entire CDR3 protein is CASSLDGNQPQHF.

On this clone itself: The read stops 3 residues short of the end of the CDR3; the missing end is completed from the germline J gene. The rearrangement uses TRBV7-6 and TRBJ2-3; D is unresolved. Trimming pared 2 bases from V and 4 bases from J, leaving 4 bases between. This CDR3 region has 12 residues. Germline V gene lookup returns CDR1 SGHVS and CDR2 FNYEAQ. CDR3 sequence: CASSLQADTQYF. The covered CDR3 bases are TGTGCCAGCAGCTTACAGGCAGATACG.

About this clone: The read ends 3 residues early relative to the CDR3; the germline J gene fills the gap. The rearrangement joins TRBV18 to TRBJ2-1, with 8 nucleotides matching TRBD1. Per the germline V gene, CDR1 is KGHSH and CDR2 is LQKENI. The V segment lost 5 bases and the J segment 5 bases; nucleotides outside the gene matches: 5. The CDR3 consists of 14 residues. CDR3 DNA (partial): TGTGCCAGCTCAGGACAGGGCCAGAACAATGAG. Translated: CASSGQGQNNE. The whole CDR3 protein is CASSGQGQNNEQFF.

A word on this clone: With the read ending 3 residues before the CDR3 end, the germline J gene is used to fill in that end. This chain joins TRBV19 and TRBJ2-7; 7 bases fit TRBD1. The ends lost 6 bases at V and 6 bases at J; junction bases unmatched: 11. The CDR3 contains 14 residues. Germline values: CDR1 LNHDA, CDR2 SQIVND (reference sequence). CDR3 bases read: TGTGCCAGTAGCATGACAGGGAATCGGGGCGAG. As protein: CASSMTGNRGE. The complete CDR3 protein is CASSMTGNRGEQYF. Full variable domain (remainder filled in from reference TRBV19 and TRBJ2-7): DGGITQSPKYLFRKEGQNVTLSCEQNLNHDAMYWYRQDPGQGLRLIYYSQIVNDFQKGDIAEGYSVSREKKESFPLTVTSAQKNPTAFYLCASSMTGNRGEQYFGPGTRLTVT.

Points on this clone: Read data end 3 residues before the CDR3 end; the end is taken from the germline J gene. The chain uses TRBV2 and TRBJ2-2, with a possible D match to TRBD2 (6 bases). This CDR3 has 14 amino acids. Germline CDR1 reads SNHLY; CDR2 reads FYNNEI. V was clipped by 4 bases and J by 6 bases, with 12 bases between them. Here the CDR3 reads CASSGPGVAGELFF. CDR3 DNA, as far as it was read: TGTGCCAGCAGTGGCCCGGGGGTAGCCGGGGAG.

A remark on this clone: The read comes to an end 3 residues before the CDR3 does, leaving the germline J gene to fill in the end. The chain couples TRBV19 to TRBJ2-2; unclear D gene. V lost 5 bases and J lost 1, with 5 bases in between. The CDR3 covers 13 residues. Germline CDR1 is LNHDA and CDR2 is SQIVND (reference sequence). The CDR3 protein is CASSFRNTGELFF. The sequenced part of the CDR3 DNA is TGTGCCAGTAGTTTTCGGAACACCGGGGAG.

Points on this clone: The CDR3 goes on 3 residues after the read ends, and that part is filled in from the germline J gene. V is TRBV19 and J is TRBJ2-7; D not resolved. The germline gives CDR1 LNHDA, CDR2 SQIVND (reference sequence). The V and J ends lost 4 bases and 2 bases respectively, with 9 bases between them. This CDR3 has 13 amino acids. The sequenced CDR3 bases are TGTGCCAGTAGTAACCAACAGACCTACGAG. It yields the protein CASSNQQTYE. In full, the CDR3 reads CASSNQQTYEQYF.

The sequenced CDR3 bases are TGTGCCAGCAGCTTGGGTCGGGGGAACACTGAA. This encodes CASSLGRGNTE. The full CDR3 protein reads CASSLGRGNTEAFF. V and J are TRBV7-8 and TRBJ1-1; D is unresolved. The read comes to an end 3 residues before the CDR3 does, leaving the germline J gene to fill in the end. V was cut by 3 bases and J by 1 base, with 9 bases left in between. Germline loops: CDR1 SGHVS, CDR2 FQNEAQ. This CDR3 has 14 residues.

In the case of this clone: The read ends 3 residues early relative to the CDR3; the germline J gene fills the gap. V gene TRBV18 combines with J gene TRBJ2-7; 7 bases match TRBD1. Germline lookup yields CDR1 KGHSH and CDR2 LQKENI. The CDR3 sequence is 14 residues long. The V gene end was trimmed by 5 bases and the J gene end by 3 bases; junction bases not matched to a gene: 7. CDR3 DNA (partial): TGTGCCAGCTCAGCGAGGACAGGAAACTACGAG. It is translated as CASSARTGNYE. The entire CDR3 is CASSARTGNYEQYF.

On this clone: The read ends 3 residues before the CDR3 terminus; that terminus is restored from the germline J gene. The rearrangement links TRBV5-4 to TRBJ2-1; maybe TRBD1 (6 bases). The V end was cut by 0 bases, the J end by 5 bases, with 15 bases between. Germline CDR1 is SGHNT and CDR2 is YYREEE (reference sequence). The CDR3 extends over 16 amino acids. CDR3 DNA (partial): TGTGCCAGCAGCTTGGGACTGAACCGACAGGACAATGAG. This sequence encodes CASSLGLNRQDNE. The complete CDR3 sequence is CASSLGLNRQDNEQFF.

A word on this clone: The observed sequence ends 3 residues before the CDR3 terminus, with the missing tail filled in from the germline J gene. J is TRBJ2-2 and V is TRBV6-2 or TRBV6-3; 7 bases are shared with TRBD1. The CDR3 length is 15 residues. With 5 bases clipped from V and 1 base from J, the junction kept 4 bases outside the gene matches. Germline values: CDR1 MNHEY, CDR2 SVGEGT. Partial CDR3 DNA: TGTGCCAGCAGTAGACAGGGATTGAACACCGGGGAG. The encoded protein is CASSRQGLNTGE. The whole CDR3 protein reads CASSRQGLNTGELFF.

Concerning this clone: The sequence runs out 3 residues before the end of the CDR3; the remainder is reconstructed from the germline J gene. The genes are TRBV29-1 and TRBJ1-4, with 7 positions matching TRBD1. Germline lookup yields CDR1 SQVTM and CDR2 ANQGSEA. CDR3 length: 12 residues. The CDR3 reads CREPGQEEKLFF. CDR3 bases read: TGCAGAGAACCTGGACAGGAGGAAAAA.

In the case of this clone: The CDR3 end is not reached by the read, which stops 3 residues before it; the germline J gene fills it in. This chain links TRBV20-1 with TRBJ1-5, with a tentative D call TRBD1 (6 bases). V dropped 0 bases and J dropped 4 bases, with 16 bases sitting between them. In germline, CDR1 is DFQATT, CDR2 SNEGSKA (reference sequence). The length of the CDR3 is 16 residues. CDR3 DNA (partial): TGCAGTGCTAGAGACGGAGGGGGACGGAGAAATCAGCCC. Translated, it gives CSARDGGGRRNQP. The whole CDR3 region reads CSARDGGGRRNQPQHF.

CDR3 in amino acids: CASSLGQTVPGNTIYF. CDR3 DNA, as far as it was read: TGCGCCAGCAGCTTGGGACAGACGGTCCCTGGAAACACC. The V gene is TRBV5-1, the J gene TRBJ1-3; D possibly corresponds to TRBD1 (5 bases). Coverage ceases 3 residues before the CDR3 finishes, and the germline J gene fills in the end. This CDR3 has 16 residues. The V gene lost 0 bases and the J gene lost 2 bases, with 12 bases spanning the gap. In germline, CDR1 is SGHRS, CDR2 YFSETQ.

Worth noting for this clone: The read terminates 3 residues ahead of where the CDR3 ends, so the germline J gene completes it. This sequence joins TRBV5-1 and TRBJ2-3; D assignment may be TRBD1 or TRBD2 (6 bases each). V lost 0 bases and J lost 3, with 11 bases in between. Germline V gene lookup returns CDR1 SGHRS and CDR2 YFSETQ. The CDR3 is 15 residues long. CDR3 bases read: TGCGCCAGCAGCTTGGGTCAGGGGAGGACAGATACG. It codes for CASSLGQGRTDT. The entire CDR3 protein reads CASSLGQGRTDTQYF.

For this clone: The read is 3 residues too short to cover the CDR3 end, so that end is filled in from the germline J gene. The V and J genes are TRBV18 and TRBJ2-7; 7 bases are a match to TRBD2. The length of the CDR3 is 15 residues. The V gene end was trimmed by 4 bases and the J gene end by 5 bases; junction bases not matched to a gene: 11. CDR1 and CDR2 (germline): KGHSH, LQKENI. This chain's CDR3 is CASSRSRLAENEQYF. CDR3 bases read: TGTGCCAGCTCACGTTCCAGGCTAGCGGAAAACGAG.

The CDR3 is CASSETAASEQYF. Partial CDR3 DNA: TGTGCCAGCAGTGAAACAGCTGCGTCCGAG. The V and J genes are TRBV2 and TRBJ2-7, with no clear D. The read halts 3 residues ahead of the CDR3 end, with the missing end drawn from the germline J gene. V lost 2 bases and J lost 6, with 11 bases in between. The CDR3 has 13 residues. Germline lookup yields CDR1 SNHLY and CDR2 FYNNEI. Using reference TRBV2 and TRBJ2-7 for the parts outside the CDR3, the full variable domain is EPEVTQTPSHQVTQMGQEVILRCVPISNHLYFYWYRQILGQKVEFLVSFYNNEISEKSEIFDDQFSVERPDGSNFTLKIRSTKLEDSAMYFCASSETAASEQYFGPGTRLTVT.

On this clone itself: Coverage ceases 3 residues before the CDR3 finishes, and the germline J gene fills in the end. The J gene is TRBJ2-3, the V gene TRBV12-3 or TRBV12-4; TRBD1 matches at 8 bases. The ends lost 7 bases at V and 6 bases at J; junction bases unmatched: 12. CDR3 length: 15 residues. The chain's CDR3 is CASNNRTGWRDTQYF. The part of the CDR3 DNA that was read is TGTGCCAGCAACAACCGGACAGGGTGGAGGGATACG.

As to this clone: The read halts 3 residues ahead of the CDR3 end, with the missing end drawn from the germline J gene. The chain recombines TRBV13 with TRBJ1-2, with D possibly being TRBD1 (5 bases). CDR1 PRHDT and CDR2 FYEKMQ come from the germline V gene (reference sequence). This CDR3 is 15 amino acids long. Trimming took 5 bases from V and 7 from J, leaving 20 bases between them. CDR3 bases read: TGTGCCAGCAGCCCCAACCGGGGGAACCAAGGTGGC. Translation: CASSPNRGNQGG. The whole CDR3 region reads CASSPNRGNQGGYTF.